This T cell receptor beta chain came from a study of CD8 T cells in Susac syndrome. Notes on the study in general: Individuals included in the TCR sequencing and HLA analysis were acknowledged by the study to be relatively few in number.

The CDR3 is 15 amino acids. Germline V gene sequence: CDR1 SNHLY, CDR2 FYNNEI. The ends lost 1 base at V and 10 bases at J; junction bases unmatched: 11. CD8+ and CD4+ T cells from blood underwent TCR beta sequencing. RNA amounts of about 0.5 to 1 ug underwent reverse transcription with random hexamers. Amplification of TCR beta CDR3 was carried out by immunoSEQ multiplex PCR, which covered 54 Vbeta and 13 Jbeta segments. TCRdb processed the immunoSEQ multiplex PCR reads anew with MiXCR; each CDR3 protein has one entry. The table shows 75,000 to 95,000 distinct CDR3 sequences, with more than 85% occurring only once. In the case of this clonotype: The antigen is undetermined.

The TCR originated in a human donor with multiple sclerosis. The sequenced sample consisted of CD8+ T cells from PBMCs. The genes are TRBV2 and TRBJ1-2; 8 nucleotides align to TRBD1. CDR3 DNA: TGTGCCAGCAGTGAAGAGAGGACAGGGATACTCGACTACACCTTC. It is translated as CASSEERTGILDYTF. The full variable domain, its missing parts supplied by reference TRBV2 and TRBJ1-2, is EPEVTQTPSHQVTQMGQEVILRCVPISNHLYFYWYRQILGQKVEFLVSFYNNEISEKSEIFDDQFSVERPDGSNFTLKIRSTKLEDSAMYFCASSEERTGILDYTFGSGTRLTVV.